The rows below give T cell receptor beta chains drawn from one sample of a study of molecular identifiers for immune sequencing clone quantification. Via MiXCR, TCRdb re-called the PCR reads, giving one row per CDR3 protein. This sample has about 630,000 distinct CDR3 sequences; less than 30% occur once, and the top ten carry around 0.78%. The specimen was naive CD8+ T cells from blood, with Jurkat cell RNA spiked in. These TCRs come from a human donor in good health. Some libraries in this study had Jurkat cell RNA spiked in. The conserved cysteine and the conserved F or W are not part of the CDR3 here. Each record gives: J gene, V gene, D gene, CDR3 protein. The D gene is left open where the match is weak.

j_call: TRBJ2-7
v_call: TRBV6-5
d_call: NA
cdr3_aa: ASSSSDRTYEQY

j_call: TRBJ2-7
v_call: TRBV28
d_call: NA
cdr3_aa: ASSLDLGRRPYEQY

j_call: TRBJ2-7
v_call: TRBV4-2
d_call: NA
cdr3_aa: ASSPSVVDEQY

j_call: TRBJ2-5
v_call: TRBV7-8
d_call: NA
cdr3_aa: ASSSSILQETQY

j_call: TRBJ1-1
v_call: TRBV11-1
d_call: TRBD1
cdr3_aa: ASRQTGRTEAF

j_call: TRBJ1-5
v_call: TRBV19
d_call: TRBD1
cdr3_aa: ASKMEGANQPQH

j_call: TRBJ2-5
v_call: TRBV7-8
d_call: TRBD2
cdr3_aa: ASSFRLAGFRETQC

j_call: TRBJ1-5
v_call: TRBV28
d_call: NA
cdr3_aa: ASIYGTALYSNQPQH

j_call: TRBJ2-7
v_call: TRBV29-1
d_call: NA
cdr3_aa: SVTPDGKSYEQY

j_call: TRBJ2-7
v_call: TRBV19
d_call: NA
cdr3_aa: ASSIGTAGAYEQY

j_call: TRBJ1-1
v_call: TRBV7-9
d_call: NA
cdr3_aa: ASSKTGDDTETF

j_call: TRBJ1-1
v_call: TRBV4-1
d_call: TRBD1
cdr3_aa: ASSHRQGGRTEAF

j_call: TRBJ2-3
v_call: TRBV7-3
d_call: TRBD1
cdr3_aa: ASGQGGTDTQY

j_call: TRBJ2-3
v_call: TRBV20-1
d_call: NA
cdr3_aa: SARDLAPRTDTQY

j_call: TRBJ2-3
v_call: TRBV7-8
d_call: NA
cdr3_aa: ASSLAELGGTDTQY

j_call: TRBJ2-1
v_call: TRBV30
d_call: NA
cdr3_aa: AWSPAGPAEF

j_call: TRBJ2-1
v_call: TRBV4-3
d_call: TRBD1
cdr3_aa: ASSGDSAFRGNNEQF

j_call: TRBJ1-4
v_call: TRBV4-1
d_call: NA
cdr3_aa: ASSQDTGFDEKLF

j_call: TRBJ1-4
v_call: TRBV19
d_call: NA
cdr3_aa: ASLRGGKLF

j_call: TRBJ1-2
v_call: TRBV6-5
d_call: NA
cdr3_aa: ASSYSKYSLNYGYT

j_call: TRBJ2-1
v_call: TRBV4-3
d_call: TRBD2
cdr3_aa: ASSQDSLAGGPSSYNEQF

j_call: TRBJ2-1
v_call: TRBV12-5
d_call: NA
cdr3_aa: ASGFDPKGRGANRF

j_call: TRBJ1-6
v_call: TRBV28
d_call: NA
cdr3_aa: ASTRKGYNSPLH

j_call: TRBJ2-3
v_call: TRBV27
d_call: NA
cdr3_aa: ASSYLFGLYTDTQY

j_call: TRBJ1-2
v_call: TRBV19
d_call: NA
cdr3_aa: ASSIVPGAGNYGYT

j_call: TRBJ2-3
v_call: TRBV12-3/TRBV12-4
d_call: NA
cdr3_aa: ASSFGSFSTDTQY

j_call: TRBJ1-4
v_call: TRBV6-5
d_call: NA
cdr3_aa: ASSYLVCAGEKLF

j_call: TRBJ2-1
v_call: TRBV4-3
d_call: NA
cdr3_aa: ASSQAGNNEQF

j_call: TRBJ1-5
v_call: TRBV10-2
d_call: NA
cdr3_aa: ASSDPSWGNQPQH

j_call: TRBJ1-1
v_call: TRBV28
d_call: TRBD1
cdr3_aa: ASSLVRGRTEAF

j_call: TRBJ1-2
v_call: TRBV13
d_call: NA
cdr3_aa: ASSPLVGTDGYT

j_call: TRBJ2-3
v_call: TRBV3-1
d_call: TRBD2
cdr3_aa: ASSQDFLAGAGDTQY

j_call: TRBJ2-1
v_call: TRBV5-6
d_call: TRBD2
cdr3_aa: ASGFRREWNERF

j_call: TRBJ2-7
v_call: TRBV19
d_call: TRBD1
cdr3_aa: ASKQGSNEQY

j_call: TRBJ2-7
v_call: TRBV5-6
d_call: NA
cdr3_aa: ASSLEGVSYEQY

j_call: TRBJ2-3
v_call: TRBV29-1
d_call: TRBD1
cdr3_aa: SVLQGARTQY

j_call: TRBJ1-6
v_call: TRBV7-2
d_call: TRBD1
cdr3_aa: ASSSIVAGGPYNSPLH

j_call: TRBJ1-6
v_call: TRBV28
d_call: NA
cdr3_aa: ASSFRQGSPLH

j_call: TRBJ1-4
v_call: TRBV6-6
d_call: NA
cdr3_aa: ASTSLNEKPF

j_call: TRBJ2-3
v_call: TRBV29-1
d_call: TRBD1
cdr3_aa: SVVSGGLDTQY

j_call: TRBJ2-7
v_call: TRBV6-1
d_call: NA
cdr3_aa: ARSVLGASYEQY

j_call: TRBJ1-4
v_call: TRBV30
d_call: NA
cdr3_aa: AWSTGQTNEKLF

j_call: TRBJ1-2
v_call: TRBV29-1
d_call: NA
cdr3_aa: SVEGGPIYGYT

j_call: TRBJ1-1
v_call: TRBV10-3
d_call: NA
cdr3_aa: AAGGGMTEAF

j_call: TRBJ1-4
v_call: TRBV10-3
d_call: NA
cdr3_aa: AISDPGAANEKLF